What follows are 23 T cell receptor beta chains derived from one specimen sequenced in a study of shared clonotypes between healthy human individuals. Using immunoSEQ multiplex PCR, the repertoire was profiled, and TCRdb retains in-frame clones only, with some absent. The sample lists 2 million to 2.5 million clones, over 85% occurring once. The sample was naive CD4+ T cells from PBMCs. Subset given: CD45RA+ positively selected. The receptors here all came from a man younger than 35 in good health. Some clones in this sample may be carry-over from other donors' samples.

The V and J genes are TRBV28 and TRBJ1-5; maybe TRBD1 (5 bases). This CDR3 has 19 residues. Germline V gene data show CDR1 as MDHEN and CDR2 as SYDVKM. V was shortened by 5 bases and J by 0 bases, with 23 bases between the two germline ends. DNA for the CDR3: TGTGCCAGCAGTACTCCGGAGAGCAGGGTGCTCTATAGCAATCAGCCCCAGCATTTT. Its translation is CASSTPESRVLYSNQPQHF.

The V call is TRBV19, the J call TRBJ2-7, with 8 nucleotides matching TRBD2. Germline lookup yields CDR1 LNHDA and CDR2 SQIVND (reference sequence). The CDR3 contains 17 residues. Unmatched junction bases numbered 12, after V lost 5 bases and J lost 0 bases. The CDR3 reads CASSFRRSREASYEQYF. The CDR3, as DNA: TGTGCCAGTAGTTTCCGCCGCTCGCGGGAGGCCTCCTACGAGCAGTACTTC. The variable domain in full, completed from reference TRBV19 and TRBJ2-7, reads DGGITQSPKYLFRKEGQNVTLSCEQNLNHDAMYWYRQDPGQGLRLIYYSQIVNDFQKGDIAEGYSVSREKKESFPLTVTSAQKNPTAFYLCASSFRRSREASYEQYFGPGTRLTVT.

The chain couples TRBV27 to TRBJ2-2, with TRBD2 matching 13 bases. This CDR3 spans 19 amino acids. Germline CDR1 and CDR2: MNHEY and SMNVEV (reference sequence). Trimming cost V 7 bases and J 4 bases; bases outside gene matches: 15. The CDR3 coding sequence is TGTGCCAGCAAACCAAGGGGACTAGCGGGAATCTCGCGCACCGGGGAGCTGTTTTTT. Translation: CASKPRGLAGISRTGELFF.

The chain recombines TRBV9 with TRBJ2-3; D is perhaps TRBD1 (6 bases). The germline CDR1 and CDR2 sequences are SGDLS and YYNGEE. This CDR3 contains 16 residues. V gave up 3 bases and J gave up 5 bases, with 19 bases separating them. CDR3 coding DNA: TGTGCCAGCAGCGGTAACAGGGAACTTACGATAGATACGCAGTATTTT. Amino acid sequence: CASSGNRELTIDTQYF.

As regards this clone: Other DNA sequences in the sample encode the same CDR3. The J gene is TRBJ2-5, the V gene TRBV7-9; D call uncertain. The CDR3 runs to 12 residues. Trimming pared 6 bases from V and 5 bases from J, leaving 10 bases between. Per germline, CDR1 SEHNR and CDR2 FQNEAQ (reference sequence). CDR3 nucleotide sequence: TGTGCCAGCAGTCGAAGTGTGGAGACCCAGTACTTC. Its translation: CASSRSVETQYF.

The CDR3 loop is CASSLPFGTSGRDEQFF. CDR3 DNA sequence: TGTGCCAGCAGTTTACCCTTTGGGACTAGCGGGAGAGATGAGCAGTTCTTC. V gene TRBV28 combines with J gene TRBJ2-1, with TRBD2 matching over 14 bases. Unmatched junction bases numbered 8, after V lost 2 bases and J lost 8 bases. Germline V lookup: CDR1 MDHEN, CDR2 SYDVKM. The CDR3 is made up of 17 amino acids.

The count of this clone is one. This rearrangement joins TRBV7-9 to TRBJ1-5; D unclear. Germline CDR1 reads SEHNR; CDR2 reads FQNEAQ (reference sequence). The V end lost 2 bases, the J end lost 2 bases, and 7 bases lay between the germline ends. The CDR3 is made up of 14 amino acids. The CDR3 protein is CASSLSQGNQPQHF. Here the CDR3 DNA reads TGTGCCAGCAGCTTATCGCAAGGCAATCAGCCCCAGCATTTT.

The chain combines TRBV6-1 with TRBJ2-5, with D perhaps TRBD1 or TRBD2 (5 bases each). The V end lost 0 bases, the J end lost 5 bases, and 7 bases lay between the germline ends. Germline V gene sequence: CDR1 MNHNS, CDR2 SASEGT. The length of the CDR3 is 13 residues. The CDR3 DNA sequence: TGTGCCAGCAGTGAAGCAGAGGGGGAGACCCAGTACTTC. This translates into CASSEAEGETQYF.

DNA of the CDR3: TGTGCCAGTAGTATTAGGGCAGATTATTACACCGGGGAGCTGTTTTTT. This translates into CASSIRADYYTGELFF. The V and J genes are TRBV19 and TRBJ2-2; no firm D call. V lost 3 bases, J lost 3 bases, and 14 bases lay in between. Germline-derived CDR1 and CDR2 are LNHDA and SQIVND (reference sequence). The CDR3 covers 16 residues.

The chain joins TRBV5-5 to TRBJ1-1; D not certain. Germline CDR1 is SGHKS and CDR2 is YYEKEE (reference sequence). This CDR3 contains 13 residues. Trimming shortened V by 0 bases and J by 5 bases, and 8 bases separated the two germline ends. In DNA form, the CDR3 reads TGTGCCAGCAGCTTGGTGGAGGGAACTGAAGCTTTCTTT. It specifies CASSLVEGTEAFF. Full variable domain (outside the CDR3, taken from reference TRBV5-5 and TRBJ1-1): DAGVTQSPTHLIKTRGQQVTLRCSPISGHKSVSWYQQVLGQGPQFIFQYYEKEERGRGNFPDRFSARQFPNYSSELNVNALLLGDSALYLCASSLVEGTEAFFGQGTRLTVV.

The chain recombines TRBV25-1 with TRBJ1-1; D unclear. The CDR3 has 14 amino acids. The ends were cut back, 3 bases at V and 4 bases at J, with 12 bases in the middle. Germline assignment: CDR1 MGHDK and CDR2 SYGVNS. CDR3 sequence (DNA): TGTGCCAGCAGTGATAAGGGTTTCGGCACTGAAGCTTTCTTT. This gives the protein CASSDKGFGTEAFF.

The chain joins TRBV7-9 to TRBJ2-1, with a weak D call TRBD2 (6 bases). This CDR3 is 12 amino acids long. Germline CDR1 reads SEHNR; CDR2 reads FQNEAQ (reference sequence). The V end lost 2 bases, the J end lost 10 bases, and 9 bases lay between the germline ends. The CDR3: CASSLSSVEQFF. CDR3 nucleotide sequence: TGTGCCAGCAGCTTATCTAGCGTCGAGCAGTTCTTC. Using reference TRBV7-9 and TRBJ2-1 for the parts outside the CDR3, the full variable domain is DTGVSQNPRHKITKRGQNVTFRCDPISEHNRLYWYRQTLGQGPEFLTYFQNEAQLEKSRLLSDRFSAERPKGSFSTLEIQRTEQGDSAMYLCASSLSSVEQFFGPGTRLTVL.

This rearrangement joins TRBV28 to TRBJ2-5; weak D call: TRBD1 (6 bases). CDR3 size: 15 residues. V dropped 6 bases and J dropped 2 bases, with 16 bases sitting between them. Germline assignment: CDR1 MDHEN and CDR2 SYDVKM. The CDR3, as DNA: TGTGCCAGCAGCCTAACCGGGACAACACAAGAGACCCAGTACTTC. Translation: CASSLTGTTQETQYF.

This clone was picked up one time. The CDR3 DNA reads as TGTGCCAGCAGCTTAGTTGTTGGCACAGATACGCAGTATTTT. Translated, it gives CASSLVVGTDTQYF. The V and J genes are TRBV7-2 and TRBJ2-3; no clear D gene. CDR1 is SGHTA and CDR2 is FQGNSA in the germline V gene. The CDR3 runs 14 residues. Trimming removed 1 base from V and 1 base from J, with 6 bases in between.

This clone was counted a few times. The same CDR3 is also encoded by other DNA sequences in this sample. CDR3 residues: CASSLDTDTQYF. Written as DNA, the CDR3 is TGTGCCAGCAGCTTAGACACAGATACGCAGTATTTT. V and J are TRBV7-9 and TRBJ2-3; unclear D gene. The length of the CDR3 is 12 residues. Trimming left V 1 base short and J 2 bases short, with 1 base between. The germline V gene encodes CDR1 SEHNR and CDR2 FQNEAQ (reference sequence). Full variable domain (rest looked up from reference TRBV7-9 and TRBJ2-3): DTGVSQNPRHKITKRGQNVTFRCDPISEHNRLYWYRQTLGQGPEFLTYFQNEAQLEKSRLLSDRFSAERPKGSFSTLEIQRTEQGDSAMYLCASSLDTDTQYFGPGTRLTVL.

Remarks on this clone: A junction boundary mismatches the germline segment, possibly from a read error. The rearrangement uses TRBV7-2 and TRBJ2-7, with 10 bases lining up with TRBD1. Germline CDR1 and CDR2: SGHTA and FQGNSA. This CDR3 has 13 amino acids. The CDR3 sequence: CASSSTGTGAAYF. The CDR3 DNA is TGTGCCAGCAGCTCGACCGGGACAGGGGCCGCCTATTTC.

With regard to this clone: The sample contains more than one DNA sequence encoding this CDR3. The chain has TRBV5-1 and TRBJ2-2; D remains unclear. The CDR3 length is 14 residues. V shed 0 bases and J shed 2 bases, with 5 bases lying between them. CDR1 is SGHRS, CDR2 YFSETQ, per germline. The CDR3 spells CASSLEGNTGELFF. Written as DNA, the CDR3 is TGCGCCAGCAGCTTGGAAGGCAACACCGGGGAGCTGTTTTTT. Full variable domain (rest looked up from reference TRBV5-1 and TRBJ2-2): KAGVTQTPRYLIKTRGQQVTLSCSPISGHRSVSWYQQTPGQGLQFLFEYFSETQRNKGNFPGRFSGRQFSNSRSEMNVSTLELGDSALYLCASSLEGNTGELFFGEGSRLTVL.

J is TRBJ1-2 and V is TRBV18; TRBD1 aligns across 11 bases. Per germline, CDR1 KGHSH and CDR2 LQKENI. V lost 2 bases to trimming and J lost 4 bases; unmatched junction nucleotides: 9. The CDR3 contains 17 residues. This CDR3 is CASSPEGTGGSSYGYTF. The CDR3 DNA follows: TGTGCCAGCTCACCAGAAGGGACAGGGGGATCCAGCTATGGCTACACCTTC.

This chain links TRBV2 with TRBJ2-7; a weak D match, TRBD1 (5 bases). This CDR3 is 14 amino acids long. Germline-derived CDR1 and CDR2 are SNHLY and FYNNEI. The V and J ends lost 11 bases and 0 bases respectively, with 17 bases between them. CDR3 sequence: CASSYRIISYEQYF. CDR3 coding DNA: TGTGCCTCCTCTTACAGGATAATCTCCTACGAGCAGTACTTC.

The chain has TRBV5-4 and TRBJ2-7; the D gene could be TRBD1 or TRBD2 (6 bases each). V gave up 4 bases and J gave up 7 bases, with 18 bases separating them. Germline values: CDR1 SGHNT, CDR2 YYREEE (reference sequence). The CDR3 spans 14 residues. CDR3 in amino acids: CASSRSGGPREQYF. The CDR3 bases are TGTGCCAGCAGCCGGTCCGGGGGCCCGCGGGAGCAGTACTTC.

This chain uses TRBV28 with TRBJ2-7; D may be TRBD1 (5 bases). The CDR3 totals 15 residues. V shed 3 bases and J shed 1 base, with 13 bases lying between them. Germline V gives CDR1 MDHEN, CDR2 SYDVKM. CDR3 nucleotide sequence: TGTGCCAGCAGTTTTTGGGTACAGGCTTCCTACGAGCAGTACTTC. It translates to CASSFWVQASYEQYF.

The chain has TRBV30 and TRBJ1-1; D remains ambiguous. The CDR3 consists of 12 residues. Germline V lookup: CDR1 GTSNPN, CDR2 SVGIG (reference sequence). Trimming pared 0 bases from V and 4 bases from J, leaving 6 bases between. The CDR3 nucleotides read TGTGCCTGGAGTGTTTCCGGCACTGAAGCTTTCTTT. Translating gives CAWSVSGTEAFF.

The V gene is TRBV29-1, the J gene TRBJ2-1; D gene uncertain. Germline CDR1 reads SQVTM; CDR2 reads ANQGSEA. V was trimmed by 3 bases and J by 9 bases, leaving 15 bases between them. This CDR3 region has 13 residues. The CDR3 DNA is TGCAGCGTTGAGGATAACCCGGACGGTGAGCAGTTCTTC. It encodes CSVEDNPDGEQFF.